The entry that follows covers one T cell receptor (beta chain) sequence. Antigen unknown. TCRdb passed the reads through MiXCR, listing each CDR3 protein once. The sample contains approximately 500,000 distinct CDR3 sequences, approximately 15% of which appear only once. Germline assignment: CDR1 MNHNS and CDR2 SASEGT. V was shortened by 7 bases and J by 4 bases, with 20 bases between the two germline ends. This CDR3 is 17 amino acids long. The data originate from a study of T cell repertoires in cytomegalovirus infection. Background on the study: CMV infection plus the matching HLA type was flagged by public TCR beta signatures. Regarding the study as a whole: Adding up the frequency of public TCR beta families identified people who carried CMV plus the relevant HLA. Dominant in the ex vivo response were TCR beta clonotypes restricted by HLA-C and specific for CMV.

The chain is built from TRBV6-1 and TRBJ2-6; tentatively, D is TRBD2 (7 bases). Sequencing input: CD8+ T cells from PBMCs. The receptor was isolated from a human donor in good health (CMV status not recorded). Some clones in this sample may be carry-over from other donors' samples. The CDR3 DNA is TGTGCCAGCAACACCCAGGGAGGGGGACCCGGGGCCAACGTCCTGACTTTC. Protein sequence: CASNTQGGGPGANVLTF.